One sample yielded the 10 T cell receptor beta chains listed below, sequenced in a study of regulatory T cells in long-lasting Graves disease. The sample's time point: newly diagnosed GD, antithyroid drugs for less than 3 months. PBMCs were the source of the RNA used for TCR sequencing. Combining iRepertoire HTBI primers with Arm-PCR of CDR3 regions, the authors built TCR beta libraries. TCRdb reprocessed the multiplex PCR reads via MiXCR and lists one record per CDR3 protein. This table holds about 370,000 distinct CDR3 sequences, 15% found once. The specimen comprised peripheral blood mononuclear cells (PBMCs), sampled at new diagnosis, from a patient treated with antithyroid drugs. These receptors originate from a female donor with Graves disease.

The V and J genes are TRBV20-1 and TRBJ1-1, with D tentatively TRBD1 (5 bases). The V end lost 0 bases, the J end lost 1 base, and 12 bases lay between the germline ends. This CDR3 is built from 15 residues. Germline V gene data show CDR1 as DFQATT and CDR2 as SNEGSKA (reference sequence). CDR3 sequence: CSARDRVTENTEAFF. CDR3 in DNA: TGCAGTGCTAGAGATCGGGTGACAGAGAACACTGAAGCTTTCTTT.

This clonotype was detected ten times or more. J is TRBJ2-5 and V is TRBV14; D unresolved. TRBJ2-1 explains the end of the DNA better; the J call may be wrong. Germline CDR1 is SGHDN and CDR2 is FVKESK. CDR3 size: 14 residues. The CDR3 sequence is CASSQDRGFNEQFF. The CDR3 DNA sequence: TGTGCCAGCAGCCAAGATCGCGGTTTCAATGAGCAGTTCTTC.

This clonotype was seen once. This CDR3 fails to terminate in the conserved phenylalanine or tryptophan, so it likely reflects a read error. The chain is built from TRBV5-6 and TRBJ1-5; D may be TRBD1 (6 bases). Germline CDR1 is SGHDT and CDR2 is YYEEEE. CDR3 length equals 15 residues. V dropped 3 bases and J dropped 3 bases, with 13 bases sitting between them. In DNA form, the CDR3 reads TGTGCCAGCAGCTCTACAGGGCGAATCAATCAGCCCCAGCATCTT. Amino acid sequence: CASSSTGRINQPQHL.

The V gene is TRBV4-1, the J gene TRBJ1-5, with D perhaps TRBD1 (6 bases). Germline lookup yields CDR1 MGHRA and CDR2 YSYEKL. The CDR3 is made up of 16 amino acids. V was clipped by 4 bases and J by 2 bases, with 15 bases between them. As DNA, the CDR3 is TGCGCCAGCAGCCTGAGGGGGGGGGTGGGCAATCAGCCCCAGCATTTT. Its protein product is CASSLRGGVGNQPQHF.

This clonotype was recorded at least ten times. The rearrangement uses TRBV28 and TRBJ2-7, with 8 positions matching TRBD1. Germline V gene data show CDR1 as MDHEN and CDR2 as SYDVKM. CDR3 length: 20 amino acids. Trimming at V came to 6 bases and at J to 2 bases, leaving 24 bases not matched to a gene. CDR3 in DNA: TGTGCCAGCAGGGCCTCTCCGGGTCTACAGGGGGTGTTACGAGCCTACGAGCAGTACTTC. Translated: CASRASPGLQGVLRAYEQYF.

Ten or more counts support this clonotype. V gene TRBV4-1 combines with J gene TRBJ2-3; 9 nucleotides align to TRBD2. V dropped 1 base and J dropped 4; count of bases not matched to a gene: 9. The CDR3 has 17 amino acids. The germline V gene has CDR1 MGHRA and CDR2 YSYEKL. For the CDR3, the DNA is TGCGCCAGCAGCCAAGGCCCCCGCGGGAGGGTCCCAGATACGCAGTATTTT. Encoded protein: CASSQGPRGRVPDTQYF.

V gene TRBV7-9 combines with J gene TRBJ2-2; TRBD2 matches 7 bases. This CDR3 has 16 amino acids. The ends lost 5 bases at V and 2 bases at J; junction bases unmatched: 8. CDR1 is SEHNR, CDR2 FQNEAQ, per germline (reference sequence). For the CDR3, the DNA is TGTGCCAGCAGCCCCCGACTAGCAGACAACACCGGGGAGCTGTTTTTT. Its protein is CASSPRLADNTGELFF.

There are many counts of this clonotype. The rearrangement uses TRBV7-2 and TRBJ2-1, with D perhaps matching TRBD2 (5 bases). V lost 4 bases to trimming and J lost 4 bases, with 14 bases between them. Looked up from germline, CDR1 is SGHTA and CDR2 is FQGNSA. This CDR3 is 15 amino acids long. CDR3 residues: CASSYPGNRYNEQFF. In nucleotides, the CDR3 is TGTGCCAGCAGCTACCCGGGAAACCGTTACAATGAGCAGTTCTTC. The full variable domain, with the rest looked up from reference TRBV7-2 and TRBJ2-1, is GAGVSQSPSNKVTEKGKDVELRCDPISGHTALYWYRQSLGQGLEFLIYFQGNSAPDKSGLPSDRFSAERTGGSVSTLTIQRTQQEDSAVYLCASSYPGNRYNEQFFGPGTRLTVL.

To note about this clonotype: Mismatch with germline at one junction end may stem from a read error. The V call is TRBV20-1, the J call TRBJ1-1; TRBD1 matches at 9 bases. There are 15 residues in the CDR3. CDR1 and CDR2 from the germline V gene are DFQATT and SNEGSKA (reference sequence). CDR3 in amino acids: CSARGSGQGYTETFF. In DNA, the CDR3 is TGCAGTGCTAGGGGCTCGGGACAGGGATACACTGAAACTTTCTTT.

This clonotype was seen only a few times. V and J are TRBV5-5 and TRBJ1-3, with TRBD1 as a possible D gene (5 bases). The CDR3 extends over 19 amino acids. Trimming cost V 3 bases and J 2 bases, with 24 bases left between them. Germline V gives CDR1 SGHKS, CDR2 YYEKEE (reference sequence). Here the CDR3 DNA reads TGTGCCAGCAGCTCCGTAGGTGGGGGTCCTCTCGGACCTGGAAACACCATATATTTT. Its protein is CASSSVGGGPLGPGNTIYF.